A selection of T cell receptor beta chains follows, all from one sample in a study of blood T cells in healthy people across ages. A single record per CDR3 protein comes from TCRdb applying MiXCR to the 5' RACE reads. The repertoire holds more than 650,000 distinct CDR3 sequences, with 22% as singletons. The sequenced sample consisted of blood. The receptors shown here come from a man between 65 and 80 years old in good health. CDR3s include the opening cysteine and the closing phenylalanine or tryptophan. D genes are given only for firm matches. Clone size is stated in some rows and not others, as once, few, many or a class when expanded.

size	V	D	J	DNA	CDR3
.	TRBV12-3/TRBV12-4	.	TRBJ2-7	TGTGCCAGCAGTTATGGGGGTGCAGGGGCCTACGAGCAGTACTTC	CASSYGGAGAYEQYF
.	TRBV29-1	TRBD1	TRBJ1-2	TGCAGCGTTGAAGAATGGACAGGGGACTATGGCTACACCTTC	CSVEEWTGDYGYTF
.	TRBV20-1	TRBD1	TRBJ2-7	TGCAGTGCTAGACCCCGCTGGACAGGGATCTCTTACGAGCAGTACTTC	CSARPRWTGISYEQYF
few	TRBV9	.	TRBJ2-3	TGTGCCAGCACGCAGGACCCATTCCAGGATACGCAGTATTTT	CASTQDPFQDTQYF
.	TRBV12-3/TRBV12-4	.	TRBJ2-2	TGTGCCAGCAGTTTGGGATACGGGGAGCTGTTTTTT	CASSLGYGELFF
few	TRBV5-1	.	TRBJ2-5	TGCGCCAGCAGCTACCAGATGGCCAGGGTCCAAGAGACCCAGTACTTC	CASSYQMARVQETQYF
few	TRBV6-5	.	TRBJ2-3	TGTGCCGTCCGACCTGCAGGCACAGATACGCAGTATTTT	CAVRPAGTDTQYF
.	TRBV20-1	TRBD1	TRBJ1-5	TGCAGTGCTAGAGAAGTGCCGGGACAGGGGGAACAGCCCCAGCATTTT	CSAREVPGQGEQPQHF
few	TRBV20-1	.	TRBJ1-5	TGCAGTGCTCGTAACCCGGGGTCAAATCAGCCCCAGCATTTT	CSARNPGSNQPQHF
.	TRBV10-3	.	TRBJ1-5	TGTGCCATCGCAAGGGGGGCGGGTCAGCCCCAGCATTTT	CAIARGAGQPQHF
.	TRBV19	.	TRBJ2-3	TGTGCCAGTAGTATAGTATTAAGGAAGAGGTTGTCAGATACGCAGTATTTT	CASSIVLRKRLSDTQYF
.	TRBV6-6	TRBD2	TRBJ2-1	TGTGCCAGCAGAAGAGCGGGGGGGCTGGGTATTAATGAGCAGTTCTTC	CASRRAGGLGINEQFF
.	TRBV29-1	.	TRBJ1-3	TGCAGCGTTGGGCCCTCTGGAAACACCATATATTTT	CSVGPSGNTIYF
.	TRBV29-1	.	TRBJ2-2	TGCAGCGTTGAACACAGTAACACCGGGGAGCTGTTTTTT	CSVEHSNTGELFF
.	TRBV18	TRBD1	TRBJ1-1	TGTGCCAGCTCATGGGACAGGGGGGACACTGAAGCTTTCTTT	CASSWDRGDTEAFF
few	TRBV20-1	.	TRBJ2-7	TGCAGTGCAACCAGCTACACCAGCTACGAGCAGTACTTC	CSATSYTSYEQYF
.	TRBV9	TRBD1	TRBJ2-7	TGTGCCAGCAGCCCACAAAGGGGGCAGGGGTACGAGCAGTACTTC	CASSPQRGQGYEQYF
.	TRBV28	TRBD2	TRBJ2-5	TGTGCCAGCAGTTTTGAGCGGGGGATACAAGAGACCCAGTACTTC	CASSFERGIQETQYF
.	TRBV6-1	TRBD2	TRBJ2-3	TGTGCCAGCAGTGATAGCGCGGGAGGGCCCTCTTCCACAGATACGCAGTATTTT	CASSDSAGGPSSTDTQYF
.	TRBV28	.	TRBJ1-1	TGTGCCAGCGGGCGGGGCGGATTGAACACTGAAGCTTTCTTT	CASGRGGLNTEAFF
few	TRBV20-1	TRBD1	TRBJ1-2	TGCAGTGCTAGATGGGACAGGGGCATAGGAACCTTC	CSARWDRGIGTF
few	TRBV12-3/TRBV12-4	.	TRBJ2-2	TGTGCCAGCAGTTGGGGTTCCATTCGCCGGGAGCTGTTTTTT	CASSWGSIRRELFF
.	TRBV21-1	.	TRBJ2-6	TGTGCCAGCAAAAGGGGTATATTTGGGGCCAACGTCCTGACTTTC	CASKRGIFGANVLTF
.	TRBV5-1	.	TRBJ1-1	TGCGCCAGCAGCCTGGAGGGCCTTGGAGGGACGAACACTGAAGCTTTCTTT	CASSLEGLGGTNTEAFF
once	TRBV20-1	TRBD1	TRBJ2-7	TGCAGTGCTAGAGATGGGGGACAGAGATACGAGCAGTACTTC	CSARDGGQRYEQYF
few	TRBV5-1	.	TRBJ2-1	TGCGCCAGCAGCTCGAAGGGGGGGGCGAATAGGAATGAGCAGTTCTTC	CASSSKGGANRNEQFF
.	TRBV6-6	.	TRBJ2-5	TGTGCCAGCAGTTATGGGGGACGACAAGAGACCCAGTACTTC	CASSYGGRQETQYF
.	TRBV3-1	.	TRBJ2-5	TGTGCCAGCAGCCTCCCGAGGGAGGTTCACCAAGAGACCCAGTACTTC	CASSLPREVHQETQYF
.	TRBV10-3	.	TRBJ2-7	TGTGCCATCAGTTCGGGAGGAGGGGAGACAGGCTACGAGCAGTACTTC	CAISSGGGETGYEQYF
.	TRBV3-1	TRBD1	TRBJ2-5	TGCGCCAGCAGCGCTCTCCCGGGACAGGGTGATGAGACCCAGTACTTC	CASSALPGQGDETQYF
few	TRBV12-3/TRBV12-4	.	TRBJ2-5	TGTGCCAGCCGTGGCCGGGACCAAGAGACCCAGTACTTC	CASRGRDQETQYF
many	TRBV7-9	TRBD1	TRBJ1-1	TGTGCCAGCAGCGGAGCCGGGACAGGGATCACTGAAGCTTTCTTT	CASSGAGTGITEAFF
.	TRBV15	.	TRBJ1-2	TGTGCCACCAGCCCTGGGACGGATGGCTACACCTTC	CATSPGTDGYTF
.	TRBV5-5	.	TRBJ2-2	TGTGCCAGCAGCTTCGGGCCCGTACTGAACACCGGGGAGCTGTTTTTT	CASSFGPVLNTGELFF
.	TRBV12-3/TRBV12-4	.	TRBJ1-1	TGTGCCAGCGTCCCGGACCCCCGGGCTGAAGCTTTCTTT	CASVPDPRAEAFF
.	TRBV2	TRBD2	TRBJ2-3	TGTGCCAGCACTCCAAGGGAGACACCTAGCGGGCCGGCAGATACGCAGTATTTT	CASTPRETPSGPADTQYF
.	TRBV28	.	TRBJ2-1	TGTGCCAGCAGTCCGCCGGGACCAGTAAATGAGCAGTTCTTC	CASSPPGPVNEQFF
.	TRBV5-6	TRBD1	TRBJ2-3	TGTGCCAGCAGCAATACAGGGGGGACGCAGTATTTT	CASSNTGGTQYF
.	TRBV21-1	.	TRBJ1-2	TGTGCCAGCAGCAAACGACCCCAGGCCCGAGCTAACTATGGCTACACCTTC	CASSKRPQARANYGYTF
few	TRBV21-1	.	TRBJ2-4	TGTGCCAGCAGCAAAGAATCGAAGCTAGCGGGGGGGCAATCCAAAAACATTCAGTACTTC	CASSKESKLAGGQSKNIQYF
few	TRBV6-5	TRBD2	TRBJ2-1	TGTGCCAGCAGTTACTCACTAGCGGGGGGGCCTTACAATGAGCAGTTCTTC	CASSYSLAGGPYNEQFF
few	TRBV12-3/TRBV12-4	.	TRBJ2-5	TGTGCCAGCAGTTTAGCGTCAGCACAGCGCCAAGAGACCCAGTACTTC	CASSLASAQRQETQYF
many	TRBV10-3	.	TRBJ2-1	TGTGCCATCAGGGCCTCAGGGGAAGATGAGCAGTTCTTC	CAIRASGEDEQFF
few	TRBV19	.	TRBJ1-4	TGTGCCAGTACCCGGGGGGCGTCAGGCGAAAAACTGTTTTTT	CASTRGASGEKLFF
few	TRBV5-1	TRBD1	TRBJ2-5	TGCGCCAGCAGCTCACTCGGGACAGAAGAGACCCAGTACTTC	CASSSLGTEETQYF
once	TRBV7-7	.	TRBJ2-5	TGTGCTAGCAGCTTAGCGGACAGTAAGGGGACCCAGTACTTC	CASSLADSKGTQYF